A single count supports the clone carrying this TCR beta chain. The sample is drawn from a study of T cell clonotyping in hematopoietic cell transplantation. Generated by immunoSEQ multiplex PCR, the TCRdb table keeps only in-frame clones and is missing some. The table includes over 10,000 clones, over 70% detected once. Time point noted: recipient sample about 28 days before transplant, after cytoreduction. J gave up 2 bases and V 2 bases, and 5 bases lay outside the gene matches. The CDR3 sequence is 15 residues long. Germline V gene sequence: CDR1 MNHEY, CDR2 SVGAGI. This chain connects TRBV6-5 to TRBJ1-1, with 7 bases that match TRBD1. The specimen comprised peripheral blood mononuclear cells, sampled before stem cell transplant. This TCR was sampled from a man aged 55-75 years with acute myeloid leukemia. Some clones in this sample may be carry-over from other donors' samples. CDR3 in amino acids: CASSYAGQFNTEAFF. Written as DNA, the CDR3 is TGTGCCAGCAGTTACGCGGGACAGTTTAACACTGAAGCTTTCTTT.